Reported below is one T cell receptor beta chain. Its cognate antigen has yet to be identified. No base quality information exists; no much larger clone differs at one position. TCRbeta CDR3 regions were amplified from genomic DNA by means of the immunoSEQ Assay, a bias-controlled multiplex PCR. As for the original processing: The number of nucleated cells in each sample was estimated from the amplification of reference gene primers within the assay. To quantify the absolute abundance of each unique TCRbeta CDR3 rearrangement, sequence reads were collapsed and filtered. Productive Simpson clonality was computed per sample as the square root of Simpson's diversity index over productive rearrangements. Drawn from immuneACCESS, this table holds only the in-frame rearrangements with V and J called that TCRdb kept. Clones are partly lost; checked studies trace under half to an unresolved V gene and leave the rest unexplained. V and J calls and clone size come straight from that table; D and trimming were deduced from the DNA. In this sample the table shows approximately 170,000 clones, 70% to 90% of which occur a single time. Of the sample, under 5% is held by the ten largest clones.

This sample is part of a study of blood T cell repertoires in COVID-19 (dated by TCRdb to 2020 to 2022). Some background on the complete study: Samples from collaborators originated in the United States, Italy and Spain and spanned both the acute and convalescent phases of COVID-19. Samples were obtained from the ongoing ImmuneRACE study (first 160 participants) and from 1,200 or so subjects provided by 6 global collaborators. Where available, HLA class I and class II types were obtained from metadata supplied by the sample provider rather than from assay-based typing. The material from the prospective study consisted of cDNA or gDNA derived from T cells, B-cell-depleted T cells, or PBMCs. The repertoires were released in a freely available public database meant as a resource for research on the immune response to SARS-CoV-2. Deeply sampled blood TCRbeta repertoires from subjects exposed to, actively infected with, or recovered from COVID-19 were included in the dataset. The sample metadata nearly always contained a de-identified subject ID, COVID-19 status, age in years and sex.

Each collaborating institution followed its own protocols to collect whole blood in K2EDTA tubes. For TCRbeta analysis, collaborator samples were shipped as frozen whole blood, as isolated PBMCs, or as DNA extracted from either sample type. What the study reported, not specific to this receptor: Clinical and demographic metadata were provided uncurated, with the amount varying by source and participant.

The sequence was obtained from a woman in her seventies with acute or convalescent COVID-19. Sequencing was carried out using peripheral blood.

Here is the DNA: TGCAGCGTTGAAGGACAGGGGGCTGTTGGCTACACCTTC. This sequence encodes CSVEGQGAVGYTF. The chain employs TRBV29-1 and TRBJ1-2, and 10 junctional nucleotides match TRBD1. Inclusive of the bounding cysteine and phenylalanine, the CDR3 is 13 residues long. CDR3 DNA only is kept here, 39 bases in frame from base 1. Germline trimming: 1 base from V, 7 bases from J; junction bases outside gene matches: 3. In the germline V gene, CDR1 corresponds to SQVTM and CDR2 to ANQGSEA.